The clone carrying this T cell receptor beta chain was observed once. The data derive from a study of blood T cell repertoires in COVID-19. Turning to the study itself: Spain, Italy and the United States supplied samples that represented acute and convalescent COVID-19.

V was clipped by 7 bases and J by 2 bases, with 16 bases between them. The CDR3 is made up of 15 amino acids. Looked up from germline, CDR1 is MNHEY and CDR2 is SMNVEV (reference sequence). Profiled with immunoSEQ multiplex PCR; TCRdb holds only in-frame clones, not every one. The sample has under 250,000 clones, about nine tenths seen once. What was sequenced was peripheral blood. The TCR sequence derives from a man aged 60 to 75 who had recovered from COVID-19. The chain uses TRBV27 and TRBJ2-3, with D possibly matching TRBD1 (5 bases). CDR3 nucleotides: TGTGCCAGCAAATTGAAAAGGGGTCCCACAGATACGCAGTATTTT. Protein sequence: CASKLKRGPTDTQYF.